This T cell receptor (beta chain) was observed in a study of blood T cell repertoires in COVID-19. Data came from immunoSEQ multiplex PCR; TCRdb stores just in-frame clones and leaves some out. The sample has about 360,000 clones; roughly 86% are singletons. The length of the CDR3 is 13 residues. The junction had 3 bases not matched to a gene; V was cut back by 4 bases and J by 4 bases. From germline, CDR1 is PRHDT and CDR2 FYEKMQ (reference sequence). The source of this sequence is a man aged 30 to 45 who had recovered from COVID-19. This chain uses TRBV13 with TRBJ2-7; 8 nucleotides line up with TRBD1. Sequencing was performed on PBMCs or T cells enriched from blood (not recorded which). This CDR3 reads CASSSGTGYEQYF. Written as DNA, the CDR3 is TGTGCCAGCAGCTCCGGGACAGGATACGAGCAGTACTTC.